These 32 T cell receptor beta chains were sequenced from one sample in a study of blood T cell repertoires in COVID-19. The assay was immunoSEQ multiplex PCR, and TCRdb's table has in-frame clones only and misses some. The sample carries 150,000 to 200,000 clones, about four fifths recorded once. The sequenced sample consisted of peripheral blood. These receptor sequences come from a woman aged 40-49 years with COVID-19, enrolled during active disease.

The chain couples TRBV19 to TRBJ1-6; no reliable D call. Looked up from germline, CDR1 is LNHDA and CDR2 is SQIVND (reference sequence). Trimming removed 6 bases at V and 0 bases at J, with 15 bases between. CDR3 length equals 17 residues. The CDR3 here is CASSSEVATSYNSPLHF. The CDR3 coding sequence is TGTGCCAGTAGCTCTGAGGTGGCAACCTCCTATAATTCACCCCTCCACTTT.

CDR3 residues: CASRSGGQGGSGANVLTF. CDR3 DNA: TGTGCCAGCCGCTCTGGGGGACAGGGGGGATCTGGGGCCAACGTCCTGACTTTC. The chain uses TRBV28 and TRBJ2-6; 11 bases are shared with TRBD1. In germline, CDR1 is MDHEN, CDR2 SYDVKM. The CDR3 spans 18 residues. Trimming removed 8 bases from V and 1 base from J; junction bases left unmatched: 10.

This chain joins TRBV19 and TRBJ2-2, with a tentative D call TRBD2 (5 bases). The CDR3 is 15 residues long. The germline V gene has CDR1 LNHDA and CDR2 SQIVND (reference sequence). Trimming pared 3 bases from V and 2 bases from J, leaving 10 bases between. The CDR3 region is CASSISGTNTGELFF. CDR3 DNA: TGTGCCAGTAGTATCTCGGGAACAAACACCGGGGAGCTGTTTTTT. Full variable domain (missing parts from reference TRBV19 and TRBJ2-2): DGGITQSPKYLFRKEGQNVTLSCEQNLNHDAMYWYRQDPGQGLRLIYYSQIVNDFQKGDIAEGYSVSREKKESFPLTVTSAQKNPTAFYLCASSISGTNTGELFFGEGSRLTVL.

V is TRBV12-3 or TRBV12-4 and J is TRBJ1-2; tentatively, D is TRBD1 (6 bases). V gave up 3 bases and J gave up 8 bases, with 10 bases separating them. The CDR3 covers 12 residues. In nucleotides, the CDR3 is TGTGCCAGCAGTTTTGGGGGGGGCGGCTACACCTTC. The encoded protein is CASSFGGGGYTF.

V gene TRBV24-1 combines with J gene TRBJ1-5, with a tentative D call TRBD1 (5 bases). CDR3 length: 13 residues. Between the trimmed V and J ends, which lost 3 bases and 4 bases, there was a span of 6 bases. Looked up from germline, CDR1 is KGHDR and CDR2 is SFDVKD. The chain's CDR3 is CATSDAGNQPQHF. The CDR3 nucleotides are TGTGCCACCAGTGATGCAGGGAATCAGCCCCAGCATTTT.

This chain connects TRBV7-8 to TRBJ1-2, with 9 bases aligning to TRBD1. CDR1 and CDR2 from the germline V gene are SGHVS and FQNEAQ. This CDR3 is 15 amino acids long. The trim removed 5 bases at V and 2 bases at J, leaving 6 bases unmatched. CDR3 sequence: CASSPGQGRNYGYTF. DNA for the CDR3: TGTGCCAGCAGCCCCGGACAGGGGAGGAACTATGGCTACACCTTC. Drawing the rest from reference TRBV7-8 and TRBJ1-2, the complete variable domain is GAGVSQSPRYKVAKRGQDVALRCDPISGHVSLFWYQQALGQGPEFLTYFQNEAQLDKSGLPSDRFFAERPEGSVSTLKIQRTQQEDSAVYLCASSPGQGRNYGYTFGSGTRLTVV.

The rearrangement links TRBV2 to TRBJ1-1, with 9 bases identical to TRBD1. The CDR3 has 16 amino acids. Germline CDR1 and CDR2: SNHLY and FYNNEI. J was trimmed by 4 bases and V by 5 bases; bases with no gene match: 11. CDR3 sequence (DNA): TGTGCCAGCAGTCTACCTACAGGGGGCGGGAGCACTGAAGCTTTCTTT. Residues: CASSLPTGGGSTEAFF.

The chain joins TRBV27 to TRBJ2-7; 7 bases map to TRBD2. The V gene end was trimmed by 8 bases and the J gene end by 6 bases; junction bases not matched to a gene: 16. From germline, CDR1 is MNHEY and CDR2 SMNVEV (reference sequence). This CDR3 has 15 amino acids. The CDR3 nucleotides are TGTGCCAGCGGCCCTGGGACCACGGGGAGGGGCGAGCAGTACGTC. This translates into CASGPGTTGRGEQYV.

The chain employs TRBV15 and TRBJ2-3; D unclear. CDR3 size: 11 residues. Trimming took off 3 bases at V and 5 bases at J, with 3 bases between the two ends. CDR1 is LNHNV, CDR2 YYDKDF, per germline (reference sequence). CDR3 sequence: CATSSLDTQYF. The CDR3 region has the DNA TGTGCCACCAGCAGCTTAGATACGCAGTATTTT.

In this sample, this clone turned up once. The J gene is TRBJ2-1, the V gene TRBV7-9; 9 positions match TRBD1. Germline V gene data show CDR1 as SEHNR and CDR2 as FQNEAQ (reference sequence). V shed 3 bases and J 4 bases; nucleotides not matched to a gene: 7. CDR3 length: 16 residues. This chain's CDR3 is CASSLGGTGLYNEQFF. The CDR3 DNA is TGTGCCAGCAGCTTGGGTGGGACAGGGTTGTACAATGAGCAGTTCTTC.

This sequence joins TRBV11-3 and TRBJ2-2; TRBD2 matches at 7 bases. V shed 4 bases, J shed 3 bases, and the junction held 5 bases outside the gene matches. Germline values: CDR1 SGHNT, CDR2 YENEEA. The CDR3 has 15 amino acids. The CDR3 DNA sequence: TGTGCCAGCAGCTCGGGCCGGGGGGACACCGGGGAGCTGTTTTTT. Translated, it gives CASSSGRGDTGELFF.

The chain has TRBV28 and TRBJ2-1; 8 bases line up with TRBD2. The germline V gene encodes CDR1 MDHEN and CDR2 SYDVKM. The CDR3 is made up of 14 amino acids. With V trimmed by 3 bases and J by 10 bases, 8 bases remained unmatched. The CDR3 DNA reads as TGTGCCAGCAGTTTTCGGGGGGGCCTAGGAGAGCAGTTCTTC. Translation gives CASSFRGGLGEQFF. The full variable domain, its missing parts supplied by reference TRBV28 and TRBJ2-1, is DVKVTQSSRYLVKRTGEKVFLECVQDMDHENMFWYRQDPGLGLRLIYFSYDVKMKEKGDIPEGYSVSREKKERFSLILESASTNQTSMYLCASSFRGGLGEQFFGPGTRLTVL.

The chain employs TRBV3-1 (or the pseudogene TRBV3-2) and TRBJ2-5; D ambiguous. V lost 5 bases and J lost 2, with 12 bases in between. The CDR3 contains 14 residues. The germline V gene encodes CDR1 LGHDT and CDR2 YNNKEL (reference sequence). The DNA of the CDR3 is TGTGCCAGCAGCGATACAAACGCACAAGAGACCCAGTACTTC. Its protein is CASSDTNAQETQYF.

This clone was counted only a few times. V is TRBV20-1 and J is TRBJ2-1; 8 bases match TRBD2. The junction had 9 bases not matched to a gene; V was cut back by 3 bases and J by 8 bases. The CDR3 is made up of 14 amino acids. The germline gives CDR1 DFQATT, CDR2 SNEGSKA (reference sequence). The CDR3 here is CSASLSGRTYEQFF. CDR3 in DNA: TGCAGTGCTAGTCTCAGCGGGAGAACGTATGAGCAGTTCTTC.

V is TRBV2 and J is TRBJ2-7; TRBD1 is a possible D gene (6 bases). The germline V and J ends were trimmed by 9 bases and 7 bases, with 16 bases remaining between them. The CDR3 covers 12 residues. The germline CDR1 and CDR2 sequences are SNHLY and FYNNEI. The CDR3 reads CARKLQGSEQYV. The CDR3 nucleotides are TGTGCCAGAAAACTACAGGGAAGTGAGCAGTACGTC.

With respect to this clone: A read error may produce the germline difference seen at one junction end. V and J are TRBV19 and TRBJ1-1, with D possibly being TRBD1 (6 bases). Germline V gene lookup returns CDR1 LNHDA and CDR2 SQIVND (reference sequence). The CDR3 extends over 15 amino acids. As DNA, the CDR3 is TGTACCAGTACTATCAGGGGAGGGCCGTTCACTGAAGCTTTCTTT. Translated: CTSTIRGGPFTEAFF.

The rearrangement uses TRBV5-1 and TRBJ2-3; D remains ambiguous. The length of the CDR3 is 15 residues. Trimming removed 0 bases at V and 0 bases at J, with 8 bases between. Germline lookup yields CDR1 SGHRS and CDR2 YFSETQ. Here the CDR3 DNA reads TGCGCCAGCAGCTTGGCGGCGGCTAGCACAGATACGCAGTATTTT. Amino acid sequence: CASSLAAASTDTQYF.

The chain combines TRBV21-1 with TRBJ1-1. TRBV21-1 is classified as a pseudogene. This CDR3 region has 13 residues. This chain's CDR3 is CASSAGTLTEAFF. In DNA form, the CDR3 reads TGTGCCAGCAGCGCGGGGACGCTCACTGAAGCTTTCTTT.

This chain links TRBV19 with TRBJ2-3, with 11 bases that match TRBD2. CDR1 is LNHDA, CDR2 SQIVND, per germline (reference sequence). The CDR3 covers 15 residues. The V and J ends lost 5 bases and 1 base, in that order; junction bases with no gene match: 2. CDR3 nucleotides: TGTGCCAGTAGTGAGACTAGCGGGGGCACAGATACGCAGTATTTT. Its translation: CASSETSGGTDTQYF.

The rearrangement links TRBV6-2 or TRBV6-3 to TRBJ2-7; possibly TRBD2 for D (5 bases). CDR3 size: 15 residues. The ends were cut back, 0 bases at V and 7 bases at J, with 16 bases in the middle. Germline V gene sequence: CDR1 MNHEY, CDR2 SVGEGT. The CDR3 spells CASSYSPGVVREQYF. The CDR3 DNA follows: TGTGCCAGCAGTTACTCCCCCGGGGTGGTACGAGAGCAGTACTTC.

The V gene is TRBV18, the J gene TRBJ1-2; no reliable D call. There are 12 residues in the CDR3. Germline assignment: CDR1 KGHSH and CDR2 LQKENI. Trimming shortened V by 4 bases and J by 2 bases, and 5 bases separated the two germline ends. DNA of the CDR3: TGTGCCAGCTCACAACAGAACTATGGCTACACCTTC. This encodes CASSQQNYGYTF.

This clone appeared many times. The chain recombines TRBV6-1 with TRBJ1-6; perhaps TRBD1 as D (6 bases). The CDR3 runs to 15 residues. V lost 1 base, J lost 8 bases, and 12 bases lay in between. Germline V CDR1 and CDR2: MNHNS, SASEGT. The CDR3 DNA is TGTGCCAGCAGTGAAGGTCTGGGGGCGTATTCACCCCTCCACTTT. Its protein is CASSEGLGAYSPLHF.

This chain links TRBV20-1 with TRBJ2-7, with D unresolved. CDR1 is DFQATT, CDR2 SNEGSKA, per germline (reference sequence). The length of the CDR3 is 12 residues. Trimming cost V 3 bases and J 3 bases, with 9 bases left between them. The CDR3 region is CSASGRNYEQYF. The DNA for the CDR3 is TGCAGTGCTAGTGGCAGAAACTACGAGCAGTACTTC.

This chain connects TRBV5-6 to TRBJ1-1; tentatively, D is TRBD1 (5 bases). Trimming removed 5 bases from V and 0 bases from J, with 11 bases in between. Germline-derived CDR1 and CDR2 are SGHDT and YYEEEE. This CDR3 has 14 amino acids. CDR3 loop: CASSSQVLNTEAFF. The CDR3 DNA reads as TGTGCCAGCAGTTCACAGGTATTGAACACTGAAGCTTTCTTT. The full variable domain, completed using reference TRBV5-6 and TRBJ1-1, is DAGVTQSPTHLIKTRGQQVTLRCSPKSGHDTVSWYQQALGQGPQFIFQYYEEEERQRGNFPDRFSGHQFPNYSSELNVNALLLGDSALYLCASSSQVLNTEAFFGQGTRLTVV.

The J gene is TRBJ2-1, the V gene TRBV19; 8 bases align to TRBD1. Germline lookup yields CDR1 LNHDA and CDR2 SQIVND (reference sequence). The CDR3 totals 15 residues. The junction had 7 bases not matched to a gene; V was cut back by 5 bases and J by 4 bases. DNA for the CDR3: TGTGCCAGTAGTCCGGACAGGGAGATTTACAATGAGCAGTTCTTC. This encodes CASSPDREIYNEQFF.

The rearrangement uses TRBV11-2 and TRBJ1-4; D might be TRBD1 (5 bases). The CDR3 sequence is 15 residues long. Trimming took off 3 bases at V and 5 bases at J, with 13 bases between the two ends. Germline V gene data show CDR1 as SGHAT and CDR2 as FQNNGV. The CDR3 is CASSLGGSRNEKLFF. Here the CDR3 DNA reads TGTGCCAGCAGCTTGGGGGGGTCCAGGAATGAAAAACTGTTTTTT.

The V call is TRBV3-1 (or the pseudogene TRBV3-2), the J call TRBJ1-4; TRBD1 might be the D (6 bases). Trimming removed 4 bases from V and 14 bases from J, with 17 bases in between. Germline CDR1 and CDR2: LGHDT and YNNKEL (reference sequence). The CDR3 extends over 13 amino acids. CDR3 region: CASSRGQTSGLFF. As DNA, the CDR3 is TGTGCCAGCAGCCGGGGACAAACATCGGGGCTGTTTTTT.

The V and J genes are TRBV5-5 and TRBJ1-1; D possibly corresponds to TRBD1 (5 bases). This CDR3 is 15 amino acids long. Germline V lookup: CDR1 SGHKS, CDR2 YYEKEE (reference sequence). Trimming took 3 bases from V and 8 from J, leaving 20 bases between them. CDR3: CASSSALSPGLEAFF. The CDR3 DNA follows: TGTGCCAGCAGCTCCGCCCTTAGCCCAGGGTTGGAAGCTTTCTTT.

The chain is built from TRBV7-6 and TRBJ2-3; a possible D gene is TRBD1 (6 bases). The length of the CDR3 is 15 residues. CDR1 is SGHVS and CDR2 is FNYEAQ in the germline V gene. V lost 2 bases and J lost 0, with 9 bases in between. The CDR3 DNA is TGTGCCAGCAGCTTACTGGACAGAAGCACAGATACGCAGTATTTT. Translation: CASSLLDRSTDTQYF.

The rearrangement joins TRBV6-5 to TRBJ2-3; tentatively, D is TRBD1 (5 bases). The germline CDR1 and CDR2 sequences are MNHEY and SVGAGI. V was shortened by 4 bases and J by 0 bases, with 11 bases between the two germline ends. The CDR3 is 15 residues long. In DNA, the CDR3 is TGTGCCAGCAGTTTCAGGGTTTCTAGCACAGATACGCAGTATTTT. It yields the protein CASSFRVSSTDTQYF.

The rearrangement joins TRBV3-1 (or the pseudogene TRBV3-2) to TRBJ2-1; 11 nucleotides match TRBD2. The V gene's germline CDR1 is LGHDT and CDR2 YNNKEL (reference sequence). This CDR3 contains 15 residues. The J segment lost 8 bases and the V segment lost 1 base, leaving 4 bases of the junction unmatched. The CDR3 nucleotides are TGTGCCAGCAGCCAAGCACTAGCGGGAGTCTATGAGCAGTTCTTC. This translates into CASSQALAGVYEQFF.

The chain links TRBV6-2 or TRBV6-3 to TRBJ1-2; D may be TRBD1 (6 bases). This CDR3 region has 18 residues. Deletions cut 4 bases from V and 0 bases from J, with 21 bases between. CDR1 and CDR2 from the germline V gene are MNHEY and SVGEGT. The DNA of the CDR3 is TGTGCCAGCAGTTCCACGTCGCAGGGGAGGGGTTCTAACTATGGCTACACCTTC. This gives the protein CASSSTSQGRGSNYGYTF.